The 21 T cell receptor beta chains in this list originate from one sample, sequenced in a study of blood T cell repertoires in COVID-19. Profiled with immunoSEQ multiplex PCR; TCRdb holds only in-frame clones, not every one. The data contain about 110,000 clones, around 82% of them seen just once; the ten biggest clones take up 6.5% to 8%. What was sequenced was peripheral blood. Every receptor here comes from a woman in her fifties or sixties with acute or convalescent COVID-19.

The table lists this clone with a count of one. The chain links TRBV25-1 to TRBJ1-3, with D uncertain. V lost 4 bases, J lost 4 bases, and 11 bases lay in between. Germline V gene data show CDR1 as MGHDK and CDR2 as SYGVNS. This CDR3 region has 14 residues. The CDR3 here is CASSGAGRGNTIYF. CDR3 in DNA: TGTGCCAGCAGTGGGGCGGGTCGCGGAAACACCATATATTTT. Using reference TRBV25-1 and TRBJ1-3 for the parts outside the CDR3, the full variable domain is EADIYQTPRYLVIGTGKKITLECSQTMGHDKMYWYQQDPGMELHLIHYSYGVNSTEKGDLSSESTVSRIRTEHFPLTLESARPSHTSQYLCASSGAGRGNTIYFGEGSWLTVV.

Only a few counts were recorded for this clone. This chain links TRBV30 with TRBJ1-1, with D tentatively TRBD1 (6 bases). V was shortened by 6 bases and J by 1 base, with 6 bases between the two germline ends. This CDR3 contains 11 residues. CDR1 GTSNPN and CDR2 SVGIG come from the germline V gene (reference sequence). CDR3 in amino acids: CACRGNTEAFF. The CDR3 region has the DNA TGTGCCTGCAGGGGGAACACTGAAGCTTTCTTT.

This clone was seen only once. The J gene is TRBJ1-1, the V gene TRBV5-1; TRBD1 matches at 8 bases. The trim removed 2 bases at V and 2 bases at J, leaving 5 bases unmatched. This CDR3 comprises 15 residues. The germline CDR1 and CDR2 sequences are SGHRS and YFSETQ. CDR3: CASSLQGGDNTEAFF. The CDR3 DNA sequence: TGCGCCAGCAGCTTACAGGGGGGTGACAACACTGAAGCTTTCTTT.

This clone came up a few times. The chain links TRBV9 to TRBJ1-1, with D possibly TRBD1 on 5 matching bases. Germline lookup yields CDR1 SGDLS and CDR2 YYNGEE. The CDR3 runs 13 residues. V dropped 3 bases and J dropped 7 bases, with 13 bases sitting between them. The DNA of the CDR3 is TGTGCCAGCAGCGATCAGGGTTGGCGTGAAGCTTTCTTT. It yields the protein CASSDQGWREAFF.

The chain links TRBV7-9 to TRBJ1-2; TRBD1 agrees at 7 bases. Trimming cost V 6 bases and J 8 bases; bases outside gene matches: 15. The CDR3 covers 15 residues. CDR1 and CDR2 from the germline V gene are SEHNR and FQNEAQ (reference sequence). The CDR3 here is CASSSSLGRRGGYTF. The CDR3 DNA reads TGTGCCAGCAGTTCCTCTTTGGGGCGCAGGGGGGGCTACACCTTC.

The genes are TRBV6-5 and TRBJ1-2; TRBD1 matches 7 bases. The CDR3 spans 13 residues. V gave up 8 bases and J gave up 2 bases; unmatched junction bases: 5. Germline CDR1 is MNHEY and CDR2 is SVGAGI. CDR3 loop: CASSRGANYGYTF. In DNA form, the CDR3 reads TGTGCCAGCTCCAGGGGGGCCAACTATGGCTACACCTTC.

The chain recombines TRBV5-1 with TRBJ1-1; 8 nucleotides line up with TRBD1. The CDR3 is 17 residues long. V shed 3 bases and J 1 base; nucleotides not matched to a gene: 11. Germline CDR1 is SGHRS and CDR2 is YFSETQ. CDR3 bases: TGCGCCAGCAGCTCCTGGGGGACAGGCCCTCGGAACACTGAAGCTTTCTTT. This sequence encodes CASSSWGTGPRNTEAFF.

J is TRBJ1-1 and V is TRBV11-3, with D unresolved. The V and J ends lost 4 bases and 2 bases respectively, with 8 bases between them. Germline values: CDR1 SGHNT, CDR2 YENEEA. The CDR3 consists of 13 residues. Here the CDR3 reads CASSSGPNTEAFF. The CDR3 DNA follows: TGTGCCAGCAGCTCTGGCCCCAACACTGAAGCTTTCTTT. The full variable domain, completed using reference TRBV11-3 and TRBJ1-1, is EAGVVQSPRYKIIEKKQPVAFWCNPISGHNTLYWYLQNLGQGPELLIRYENEEAVDDSQLPKDRFSAERLKGVDSTLKIQPAELGDSAVYLCASSSGPNTEAFFGQGTRLTVV.

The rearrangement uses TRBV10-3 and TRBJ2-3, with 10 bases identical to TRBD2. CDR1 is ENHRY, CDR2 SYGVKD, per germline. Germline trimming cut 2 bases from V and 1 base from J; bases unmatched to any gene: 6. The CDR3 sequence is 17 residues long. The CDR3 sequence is CAISEGPTSGGTDTQYF. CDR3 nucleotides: TGTGCCATCAGTGAGGGCCCTACTAGCGGGGGCACAGATACGCAGTATTTT.

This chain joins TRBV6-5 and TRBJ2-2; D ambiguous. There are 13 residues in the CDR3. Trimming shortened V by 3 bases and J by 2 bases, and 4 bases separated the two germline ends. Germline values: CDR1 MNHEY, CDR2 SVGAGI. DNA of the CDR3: TGTGCCAGCAGTTATTATAACACCGGGGAGCTGTTTTTT. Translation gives CASSYYNTGELFF.

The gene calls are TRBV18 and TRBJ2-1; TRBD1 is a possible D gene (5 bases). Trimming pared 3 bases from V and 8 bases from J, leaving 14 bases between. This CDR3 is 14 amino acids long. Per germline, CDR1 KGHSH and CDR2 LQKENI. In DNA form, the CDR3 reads TGTGCCAGCTCACCGTTAGCAGGGCGCGATGAGCAGTTCTTC. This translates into CASSPLAGRDEQFF. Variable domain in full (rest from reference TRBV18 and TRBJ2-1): NAGVMQNPRHLVRRRGQEARLRCSPMKGHSHVYWYRQLPEEGLKFMVYLQKENIIDESGMPKERFSAEFPKEGPSILRIQQVVRGDSAAYFCASSPLAGRDEQFFGPGTRLTVL.

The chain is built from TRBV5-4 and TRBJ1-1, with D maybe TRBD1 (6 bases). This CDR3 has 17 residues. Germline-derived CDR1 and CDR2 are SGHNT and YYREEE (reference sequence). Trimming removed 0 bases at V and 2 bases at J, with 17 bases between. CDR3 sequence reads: CASSLGGRGLFNTEAFF. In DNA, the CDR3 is TGTGCCAGCAGCTTGGGTGGCAGGGGACTATTCAACACTGAAGCTTTCTTT.

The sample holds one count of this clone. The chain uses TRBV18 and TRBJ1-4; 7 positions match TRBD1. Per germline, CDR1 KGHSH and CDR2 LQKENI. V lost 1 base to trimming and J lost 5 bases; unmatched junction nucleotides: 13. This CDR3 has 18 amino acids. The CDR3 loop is CASSPQNLGAGGNEKLFF. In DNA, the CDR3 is TGTGCCAGCTCACCACAAAACCTAGGAGCAGGGGGGAATGAAAAACTGTTTTTT. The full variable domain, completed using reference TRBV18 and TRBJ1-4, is NAGVMQNPRHLVRRRGQEARLRCSPMKGHSHVYWYRQLPEEGLKFMVYLQKENIIDESGMPKERFSAEFPKEGPSILRIQQVVRGDSAAYFCASSPQNLGAGGNEKLFFGSGTQLSVL.

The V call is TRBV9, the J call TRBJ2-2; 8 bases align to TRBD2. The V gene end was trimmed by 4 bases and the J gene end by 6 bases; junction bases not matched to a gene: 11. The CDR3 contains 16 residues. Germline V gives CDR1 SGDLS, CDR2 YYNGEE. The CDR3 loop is CASSPSPGRGAGELFF. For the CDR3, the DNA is TGTGCCAGCAGCCCCAGTCCTGGGCGGGGGGCCGGGGAGCTGTTTTTT.

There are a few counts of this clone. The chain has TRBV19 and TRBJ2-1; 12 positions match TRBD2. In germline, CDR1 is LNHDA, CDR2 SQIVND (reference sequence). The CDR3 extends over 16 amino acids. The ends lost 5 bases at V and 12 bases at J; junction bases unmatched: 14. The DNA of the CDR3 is TGTGCCAGTAGTTTGGGGACTAGCGGGCGGCTGATAGGGCAGTTCTTC. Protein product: CASSLGTSGRLIGQFF.

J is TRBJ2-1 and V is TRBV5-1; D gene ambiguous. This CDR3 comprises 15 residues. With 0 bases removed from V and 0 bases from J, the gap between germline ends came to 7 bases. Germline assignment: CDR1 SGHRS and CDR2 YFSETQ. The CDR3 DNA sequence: TGCGCCAGCAGCTTGGCTATTAGCTCCTACAATGAGCAGTTCTTC. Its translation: CASSLAISSYNEQFF. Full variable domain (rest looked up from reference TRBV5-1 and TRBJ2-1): KAGVTQTPRYLIKTRGQQVTLSCSPISGHRSVSWYQQTPGQGLQFLFEYFSETQRNKGNFPGRFSGRQFSNSRSEMNVSTLELGDSALYLCASSLAISSYNEQFFGPGTRLTVL.

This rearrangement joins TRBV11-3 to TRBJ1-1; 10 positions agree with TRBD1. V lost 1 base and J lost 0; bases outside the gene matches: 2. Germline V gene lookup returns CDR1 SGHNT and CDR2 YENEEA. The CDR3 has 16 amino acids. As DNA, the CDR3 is TGTGCCAGCAGCTTAGGGGGGACAGGGGTGAACACTGAAGCTTTCTTT. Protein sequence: CASSLGGTGVNTEAFF. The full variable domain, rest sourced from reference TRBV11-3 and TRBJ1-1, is EAGVVQSPRYKIIEKKQPVAFWCNPISGHNTLYWYLQNLGQGPELLIRYENEEAVDDSQLPKDRFSAERLKGVDSTLKIQPAELGDSAVYLCASSLGGTGVNTEAFFGQGTRLTVV.

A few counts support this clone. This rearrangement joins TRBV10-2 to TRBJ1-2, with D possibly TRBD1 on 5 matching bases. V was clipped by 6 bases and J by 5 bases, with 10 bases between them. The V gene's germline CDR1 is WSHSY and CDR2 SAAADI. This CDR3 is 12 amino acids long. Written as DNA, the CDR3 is TGCGCCAGCAGGACAGACCATTATGGCTACACCTTC. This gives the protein CASRTDHYGYTF.

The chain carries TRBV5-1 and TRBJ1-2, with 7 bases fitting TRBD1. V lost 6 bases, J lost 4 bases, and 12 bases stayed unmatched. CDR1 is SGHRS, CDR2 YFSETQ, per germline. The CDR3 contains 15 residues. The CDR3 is CASTWDRSLSYGYTF. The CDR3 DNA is TGCGCCAGCACGTGGGACAGATCACTATCCTATGGCTACACCTTC. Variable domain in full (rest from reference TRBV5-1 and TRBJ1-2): KAGVTQTPRYLIKTRGQQVTLSCSPISGHRSVSWYQQTPGQGLQFLFEYFSETQRNKGNFPGRFSGRQFSNSRSEMNVSTLELGDSALYLCASTWDRSLSYGYTFGSGTRLTVV.

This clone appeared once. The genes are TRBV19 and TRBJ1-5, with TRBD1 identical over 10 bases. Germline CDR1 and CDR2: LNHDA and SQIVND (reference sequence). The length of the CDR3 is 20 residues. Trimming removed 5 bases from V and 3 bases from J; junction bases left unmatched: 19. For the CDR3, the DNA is TGTGCCAGTAGTCGTACTTCCGGGACAGGGGTAAGCGCGGTCAATCAGCCCCAGCATTTT. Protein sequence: CASSRTSGTGVSAVNQPQHF.

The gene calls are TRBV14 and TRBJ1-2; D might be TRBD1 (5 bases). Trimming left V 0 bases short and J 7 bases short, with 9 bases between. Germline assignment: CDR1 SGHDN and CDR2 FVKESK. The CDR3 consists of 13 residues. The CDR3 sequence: CASSQEFRVGYTF. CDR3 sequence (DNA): TGTGCCAGCAGCCAAGAGTTCAGGGTTGGCTACACCTTC.